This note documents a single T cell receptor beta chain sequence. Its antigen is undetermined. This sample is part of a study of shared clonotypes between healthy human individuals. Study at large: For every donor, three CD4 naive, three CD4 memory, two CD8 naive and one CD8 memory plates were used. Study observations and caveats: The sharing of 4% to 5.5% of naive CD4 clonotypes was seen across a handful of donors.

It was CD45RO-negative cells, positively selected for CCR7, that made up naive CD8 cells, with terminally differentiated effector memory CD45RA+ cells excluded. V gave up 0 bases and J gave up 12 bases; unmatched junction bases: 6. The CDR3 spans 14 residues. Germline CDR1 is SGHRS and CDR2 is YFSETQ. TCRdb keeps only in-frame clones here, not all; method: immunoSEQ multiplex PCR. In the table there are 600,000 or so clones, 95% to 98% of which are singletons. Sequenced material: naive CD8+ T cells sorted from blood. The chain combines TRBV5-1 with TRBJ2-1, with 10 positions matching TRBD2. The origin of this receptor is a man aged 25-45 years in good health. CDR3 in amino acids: CASSLELAGDGQFF. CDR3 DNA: TGCGCCAGCAGCTTGGAGCTAGCGGGAGACGGGCAGTTCTTC.